This T cell receptor beta chain was identified during a study of tumor-infiltrating lymphocytes in primary liver carcinoma (dated by TCRdb to 2016 to 2017). General notes on the study: Between late 2015 and March 2016, roughly 5 patients in China with histopathologically diagnosed primary liver carcinoma had their tumors surgically resected. Of the five patients, three men and two women aged 30 to 69 years, four had hepatocellular carcinoma and one had combined HCC and intrahepatic cholangiocarcinoma. The five patients had tumors staged T1-T3 N0M0, with maximum diameters ranging from roughly 4 to 10 cm. Each sample produced about 3.5 to 8 million productive TCRbeta reads, and read depth showed no significant difference between tissue types. For each liver tumor, the study sampled five regions along with adjacent normal tissue and blood, and applied TCRbeta repertoire sequencing, expression microarrays and whole-exome sequencing. A total of approximately 35 specimens from 5 patients underwent TCRbeta repertoire sequencing, comprising 25 tumor regions, 5 adjacent noncancerous liver tissues and 5 peripheral blood samples. Technical replicate repertoires showed high reproducibility, with mean shared-clone rates about 0.91 and correlation coefficients above 0.98.

Paper-wide results and their limitations: Only the TCR beta chain was sequenced, which likely underestimates true repertoire diversity because unpaired alpha chains were not captured. Repertoire overlap was found to be higher between tumor regions (mean roughly 36%) than between tumor-adjacent (roughly 17%) or tumor-blood (around 14%) pairs, consistent with antigen-driven expansion. Compared with blood, tumors had a significantly larger share of the repertoire taken up by the top 250 clones (p = 0.039). Because the samples were bulk and unsorted, CD4+ and CD8+ T cell repertoires could not be compared. Only four or five patients were included in the study, and the authors note that the findings should be validated in a larger study.

For this clonotype: Its recognized antigen is unknown. Nothing much larger sits one base from this clone, and base qualities are not available.

CDR1 SQVTM and CDR2 ANQGSEA were looked up in the germline V gene. Including cysteine and phenylalanine, the CDR3 has 12 amino acids. Only the CDR3 part of the read is kept: 36 bases, read in frame from the first base. V is cut by 7 bases and J by 4 bases, and the space between the germline ends is 11 bases. A constant-region primer and ProtoScript II reverse transcriptase were used to reverse-transcribe TCRbeta-specific cDNA from approximately 550 ng total RNA. The TCRbeta libraries were prepared through three rounds of nested multiplex PCR following a slightly modified ARM-PCR procedure. Each of the first two PCR rounds ran for approximately 10 cycles and used multiplex TRBV1-TRBV30 forward primers together with a Cbeta reverse primer. Sample barcodes and Illumina adapters were attached in a final 25-cycle PCR using Deep VentR polymerase. Before sequencing, amplicons between 200 and 500 bp were purified from gel using a QIAquick gel extraction kit. An Illumina HiSeq 2500 was used to sequence the TCRbeta amplicons, generating 250-bp paired-end reads. From the authors' description of their analysis: Reads were quality-trimmed with Trimmomatic v0.33, and paired reads were merged with FLASH v1.2.11 to recover full CDR3 sequences. V, D and J germline segments were assigned to the rearranged TCRbeta sequences by MiGEC v1.2.1b. Clonotype statistics, along with Shannon-Wiener diversity indices, were calculated using VDJtools v1.0.0. Except for diversity analysis, only the 250 most abundant clonotypes of each sample were used in subsequent analyses to reduce sampling bias. The public reads were quality trimmed at Q25 with fastp and then assembled into clones with MiXCR by TCRdb, keeping productive beta chains. Rows are combined by CDR3 protein, so each entry shows the most common genes and DNA. TCRdb's processing, not the authors', yielded these V and J calls. This sample is represented by some 180,000 distinct CDR3 sequences; about 60% of them were singletons. Together, the top ten hold 65% to 80% of the sample.

TRIzol reagent was used to extract blood RNA from unsorted whole blood, while the DNeasy Blood & Tissue kit provided the germline DNA. Chronic HBV infection was present in the patients, and the patients were treatment-naive at sampling. Before surgery, approximately 4.3 milliliters of peripheral blood were drawn into K2EDTA tubes. The chain employs TRBV29-1 and TRBJ2-1; the D segment cannot be called with confidence. This clonotype originated in a middle-aged man with primary liver carcinoma and hepatitis B virus infection. Sequenced input: peripheral blood. CDR3 loop: CSAVSEYNEQFF. The nucleotide sequence reads TGCAGCGCCGTGAGCGAGTACAATGAGCAGTTCTTC.